This T cell receptor beta chain was obtained from a study of blood T cell repertoires in COVID-19. Here immunoSEQ multiplex PCR was the method, and the copy in TCRdb shows in-frame clones only, minus some. The sample comprises over 300,000 clones, nearly 90% of which are singletons, and around 5.9% rests with the top ten. This clone was recorded only once. The V and J ends lost 1 base and 3 bases respectively, with 10 bases between them. This CDR3 comprises 15 residues. CDR1 and CDR2 (germline): SGHRS, YFSETQ. The TCR comes from a woman aged 25-40 years who had recovered from COVID-19. The chain recombines TRBV5-1 with TRBJ1-4; the D gene is possibly TRBD1 (6 bases). Sequencing was performed on PBMCs or T cells enriched from blood (not recorded which). The CDR3 nucleotides read TGCGCCAGCAGCTTGCGGACAGATTCTAATGAAAAACTGTTTTTT. This gives the protein CASSLRTDSNEKLFF.